Presented here are 27 T cell receptor beta chains from one specimen sequenced in a study of beta chain features in type 1 diabetes. cDNA synthesis used the whole RNA isolate, giving expressed TCRB sequences. Method: immunoSEQ multiplex PCR; TCRdb's copy keeps in-frame clones and lacks some. The profile covers some 350,000 clones, with over 8.5% appearing a single time and about 0.63% taken by the ten largest. The antigens for these receptors are not known. Study-level points and caveats: Type 1 diabetes patients had moderately but significantly shorter TCRB CDR3s in all four CD4+ subsets.

The specimen sequenced was central memory CD4+ T cells from blood. The receptors derive from a man under 40 with type 1 diabetes.

This clone turned up a few times. The V and J genes are TRBV28 and TRBJ2-7; D might be TRBD1 (6 bases). The CDR3 runs 14 residues. CDR1 is MDHEN and CDR2 is SYDVKM in the germline V gene. V was pared by 10 bases and J by 6 bases, with 22 bases between. The DNA of the CDR3 is TGTGCCACCTTCGGGGACACGGCTGGAGGCGAGCAGTACTTC. This gives the protein CATFGDTAGGEQYF.

The CDR3 is CAWSVRGDSNEQFF. The CDR3 coding sequence is TGTGCCTGGAGTGTACGAGGGGACAGCAATGAGCAGTTCTTC. The chain combines TRBV30 with TRBJ2-1; TRBD1 matches 7 bases. CDR1 GTSNPN and CDR2 SVGIG come from the germline V gene (reference sequence). The CDR3 runs 14 residues. V lost 0 bases, J lost 6 bases, and 5 bases stayed unmatched.

This clone has only a few counts. The chain links TRBV19 to TRBJ1-1; 10 nucleotides line up with TRBD1. The J segment lost 1 base and the V segment lost 6 bases, leaving 8 bases of the junction unmatched. Germline loops: CDR1 LNHDA, CDR2 SQIVND (reference sequence). The CDR3 loop spans 16 amino acids. CDR3 loop: CASRSGQGKGNTEAFF. CDR3 nucleotides: TGTGCCAGTAGATCGGGACAGGGGAAAGGGAACACTGAAGCTTTCTTT.

J is TRBJ2-1 and V is TRBV27; possible D gene TRBD1, 6 bases. The CDR3 has 14 residues. CDR1 is MNHEY and CDR2 is SMNVEV in the germline V gene (reference sequence). Trimming removed 3 bases from V and 5 bases from J, with 11 bases in between. The CDR3 loop is CASSFGQWNNEQFF. CDR3 coding DNA: TGTGCCAGCAGTTTCGGACAGTGGAACAATGAGCAGTTCTTC.

The genes are TRBV6-6 and TRBJ2-2, with TRBD2 matching 11 bases. CDR3 length: 16 residues. The germline CDR1 and CDR2 sequences are MNHNY and SVGAGI (reference sequence). V was clipped by 5 bases and J by 3 bases; unmatched bases: 5. CDR3 protein: CASSLAGGADTGELFF. The DNA of the CDR3 is TGTGCCAGCAGTCTAGCGGGAGGAGCCGACACCGGGGAGCTGTTTTTT.

This clone came up many times. The rearrangement uses TRBV10-3 and TRBJ1-1; D remains ambiguous. The germline gives CDR1 ENHRY, CDR2 SYGVKD. V was shortened by 7 bases and J by 1 base, with 10 bases between the two germline ends. This CDR3 spans 13 amino acids. DNA for the CDR3: TGTGCCATCAACCCGGGAGGGAACACTGAAGCTTTCTTT. Translation gives CAINPGGNTEAFF.

V usage is TRBV5-4 and J usage is TRBJ2-7; the D gene is possibly TRBD1 (5 bases). Germline V gene data show CDR1 as SGHNT and CDR2 as YYREEE (reference sequence). The CDR3 contains 14 residues. Trimming removed 0 bases from V and 4 bases from J, with 11 bases in between. CDR3 sequence: CASSLGQHEYEQYF. The CDR3 DNA reads as TGTGCCAGCAGCTTGGGACAGCATGAGTACGAGCAGTACTTC.

Written as DNA, the CDR3 is TGTGCCACCAGCAGAGAAGGTAATCGGCAGTACTTC. It specifies CATSREGNRQYF. The J gene is TRBJ2-7, the V gene TRBV15; no clear D gene. The CDR3 consists of 12 residues. Looked up from germline, CDR1 is LNHNV and CDR2 is YYDKDF (reference sequence). V was clipped by 0 bases and J by 9 bases, with 9 bases between them.

In this sample, this clone turned up a few times. This chain links TRBV2 with TRBJ2-5; 9 positions agree with TRBD1. With V trimmed by 3 bases and J by 5 bases, 4 bases remained unmatched. The germline V gene has CDR1 SNHLY and CDR2 FYNNEI. CDR3 length equals 14 residues. The CDR3 here is CASSDSDRGETQYF. The CDR3 region has the DNA TGTGCCAGCAGTGACTCGGACAGGGGTGAGACCCAGTACTTC. Drawing the rest from reference TRBV2 and TRBJ2-5, the complete variable domain is EPEVTQTPSHQVTQMGQEVILRCVPISNHLYFYWYRQILGQKVEFLVSFYNNEISEKSEIFDDQFSVERPDGSNFTLKIRSTKLEDSAMYFCASSDSDRGETQYFGPGTRLLVL.

This clone has only a few counts. J is TRBJ1-4 and V is TRBV7-8; D gene uncertain. Germline V gene data show CDR1 as SGHVS and CDR2 as FQNEAQ. Trimming removed 5 bases from V and 8 bases from J, with 9 bases in between. CDR3 length: 12 amino acids. The CDR3 DNA follows: TGTGCCAGCAGCCCCCGTTTAGAAAAACTGTTTTTT. Protein sequence: CASSPRLEKLFF. The whole variable domain, filled in from reference TRBV7-8 and TRBJ1-4, reads GAGVSQSPRYKVAKRGQDVALRCDPISGHVSLFWYQQALGQGPEFLTYFQNEAQLDKSGLPSDRFFAERPEGSVSTLKIQRTQQEDSAVYLCASSPRLEKLFFGSGTQLSVL.

The V gene is TRBV4-2, the J gene TRBJ1-2, with D maybe TRBD1 (5 bases). The CDR3 sequence is 13 residues long. Germline CDR1 is LGHNA and CDR2 is YNFKEQ. The V end was cut by 4 bases, the J end by 8 bases, with 14 bases between. This chain's CDR3 is CASSPRQGDGYTF. The CDR3 coding sequence is TGTGCCAGCAGCCCCCGACAAGGGGACGGCTACACCTTC.

In the case of this clone: The junction shows a germline mismatch at one end, possibly a read error. The gene calls are TRBV5-4 and TRBJ2-1; no reliable D call. This CDR3 is built from 16 residues. Germline V gene lookup returns CDR1 SGHNT and CDR2 YYREEE (reference sequence). The CDR3: CASSQLRVADYNEQFF. In nucleotides, the CDR3 is TGCGCCAGCAGCCAGTTAAGGGTGGCCGACTACAATGAGCAGTTCTTC. The whole variable domain, remainder taken from reference TRBV5-4 and TRBJ2-1, is ETGVTQSPTHLIKTRGQQVTLRCSSQSGHNTVSWYQQALGQGPQFIFQYYREEENGRGNFPPRFSGLQFPNYSSELNVNALELDDSALYLCASSQLRVADYNEQFFGPGTRLTVL.

The chain combines TRBV21-1 with TRBJ2-7; no check of the table's D call, TRBD1, against the DNA was made. TRBV21-1 represents a pseudogene. CDR3 length: 18 amino acids. The CDR3 loop is CASSKDPWTGVWSYEQYF. The DNA of the CDR3 is TGTGCCAGCAGCAAAGACCCATGGACAGGGGTATGGTCCTACGAGCAGTACTTC.

This rearrangement joins TRBV7-9 to TRBJ1-4; 7 bases are a match to TRBD1. The CDR3 spans 15 residues. Germline V gene data show CDR1 as SEHNR and CDR2 as FQNEAQ (reference sequence). The V gene end was trimmed by 5 bases and the J gene end by 6 bases; junction bases not matched to a gene: 9. This chain's CDR3 is CASSPVNRGDEKLFF. CDR3 nucleotide sequence: TGTGCCAGCAGCCCTGTGAACAGGGGCGATGAAAAACTGTTTTTT.

The chain joins TRBV7-3 to TRBJ2-5; D is possibly TRBD2 (6 bases). The CDR3 runs to 13 residues. The V gene lost 5 bases and the J gene lost 3 bases, with 10 bases spanning the gap. CDR1 is SGHTA, CDR2 FQGTGA, per germline. CDR3 DNA sequence: TGTGCCAGCAGCCCACTAGCTGAAGAGACCCAGTACTTC. It yields the protein CASSPLAEETQYF.

This sequence joins TRBV5-4 and TRBJ1-1, with 7 positions matching TRBD1. CDR3 size: 16 residues. J gave up 4 bases and V 4 bases, and 13 bases lay outside the gene matches. Germline V gene lookup returns CDR1 SGHNT and CDR2 YYREEE (reference sequence). The CDR3 DNA sequence: TGTGCCAGCAGCCAAGTAGGGACAGCCAGCTTCACTGAAGCTTTCTTT. Translating gives CASSQVGTASFTEAFF.

This clone appeared a few times. This chain links TRBV7-9 with TRBJ1-5; D unresolved. Trimming took off 0 bases at V and 10 bases at J, with 10 bases between the two ends. This CDR3 has 13 amino acids. CDR1 and CDR2 from the germline V gene are SEHNR and FQNEAQ (reference sequence). CDR3 amino acids: CASSLAASPPQHF. DNA for the CDR3: TGTGCCAGCAGCTTAGCGGCGTCACCACCCCAGCATTTT.

The sample holds a few counts of this clone. This chain connects TRBV5-8 to TRBJ2-7; D is perhaps TRBD1 or TRBD2 (5 bases each). The V and J ends lost 2 bases and 1 base respectively, with 16 bases between them. This CDR3 comprises 16 residues. The germline V gene has CDR1 SGHTS and CDR2 YDEGEE. The CDR3 region is CASSFDEGRDSYEQYF. The CDR3 DNA reads as TGTGCCAGCAGCTTTGATGAGGGGCGAGATTCCTACGAGCAGTACTTC. The variable domain in full, completed from reference TRBV5-8 and TRBJ2-7, reads EAGVTQSPTHLIKTRGQQATLRCSPISGHTSVYWYQQALGLGLQFLLWYDEGEERNRGNFPPRFSGRQFPNYSSELNVNALELEDSALYLCASSFDEGRDSYEQYFGPGTRLTVT.

The chain is built from TRBV27 and TRBJ2-1; D assignment may be TRBD1 or TRBD2 (5 bases each). From germline, CDR1 is MNHEY and CDR2 SMNVEV (reference sequence). This CDR3 is built from 17 residues. V shed 5 bases and J shed 8 bases, with 25 bases lying between them. DNA of the CDR3: TGTGCCAGCAGTATTACCCCCGGGACGTTTCGAGTCGATGAGCAGTTCTTC. Protein: CASSITPGTFRVDEQFF.

The chain carries TRBV30 and TRBJ2-1, with a possible D match to TRBD1 (5 bases). CDR3 length: 13 residues. The germline V and J ends were trimmed by 4 bases and 6 bases, with 13 bases remaining between them. Looked up from germline, CDR1 is GTSNPN and CDR2 is SVGIG (reference sequence). CDR3 residues: CAWNSGLGNEQFF. The CDR3, as DNA: TGTGCCTGGAACTCAGGGTTGGGCAATGAGCAGTTCTTC. Based on the CDR3 plus reference TRBV30 and TRBJ2-1, the full variable domain is SQTIHQWPATLVQPVGSPLSLECTVEGTSNPNLYWYRQAAGRGLQLLFYSVGIGQISSEVPQNLSASRPQDRQFILSSKKLLLSDSGFYLCAWNSGLGNEQFFGPGTRLTVL.

The CDR3 region has the DNA TGTGCCAGCAGCCCGGGGGACAGGGGGCTGGGAGAGACCCAGTACTTC. This gives the protein CASSPGDRGLGETQYF. The chain carries TRBV7-9 and TRBJ2-5; 12 nucleotides line up with TRBD1. J lost 4 bases, V lost 5 bases, and 8 bases had no gene match. The CDR3 is 16 residues long. The germline CDR1 and CDR2 sequences are SEHNR and FQNEAQ (reference sequence).

The genes are TRBV29-1 and TRBJ2-7; 7 positions agree with TRBD1. J lost 5 bases, V lost 2 bases, and 3 bases had no gene match. The length of the CDR3 is 12 residues. Germline assignment: CDR1 SQVTM and CDR2 ANQGSEA. CDR3 region: CSVETGVNEQYF. Written as DNA, the CDR3 is TGCAGCGTTGAAACAGGGGTAAACGAGCAGTACTTC.

The gene calls are TRBV18 and TRBJ1-1; TRBD1 is a possible D gene (6 bases). The CDR3 has 15 residues. Trimming shortened V by 5 bases and J by 5 bases, and 18 bases separated the two germline ends. Germline V gene data show CDR1 as KGHSH and CDR2 as LQKENI. The CDR3 sequence is CASSSDSNRRTEAFF. The CDR3 DNA is TGTGCCAGCTCATCGGACAGTAACAGGCGAACTGAAGCTTTCTTT.

This clone has just a few counts. The chain has TRBV10-3 and TRBJ2-5, with 7 bases matching TRBD2. The germline V gene encodes CDR1 ENHRY and CDR2 SYGVKD. The V and J ends lost 7 bases and 5 bases, in that order; junction bases with no gene match: 10. CDR3 length equals 14 residues. CDR3 sequence (DNA): TGTGCCATCAAGGCAGGGAGGGAGGGGGAGACCCAGTACTTC. Translated: CAIKAGREGETQYF.

The chain links TRBV5-1 to TRBJ2-7; maybe TRBD1 (5 bases). The CDR3 length is 17 residues. The V end lost 0 bases, the J end lost 1 base, and 17 bases lay between the germline ends. Germline V gene sequence: CDR1 SGHRS, CDR2 YFSETQ. CDR3 sequence reads: CASSLAPSGPLSYEQYF. In nucleotides, the CDR3 is TGCGCCAGCAGCTTGGCCCCCTCAGGGCCGCTATCCTACGAGCAGTACTTC. The full variable domain, in which reference TRBV5-1 and TRBJ2-7 provide the parts outside the CDR3, is KAGVTQTPRYLIKTRGQQVTLSCSPISGHRSVSWYQQTPGQGLQFLFEYFSETQRNKGNFPGRFSGRQFSNSRSEMNVSTLELGDSALYLCASSLAPSGPLSYEQYFGPGTRLTVT.

CDR3 in amino acids: CASSSIGTYTF. The CDR3 nucleotides are TGCGCCAGCAGCTCCATCGGGACCTACACCTTC. This sequence joins TRBV5-1 and TRBJ1-2; a weak D match, TRBD1 (5 bases). CDR1 and CDR2 (germline): SGHRS, YFSETQ. V was shortened by 3 bases and J by 10 bases, with 10 bases between the two germline ends. The CDR3 length is 11 residues. Complete variable domain (other parts from reference TRBV5-1 and TRBJ1-2): KAGVTQTPRYLIKTRGQQVTLSCSPISGHRSVSWYQQTPGQGLQFLFEYFSETQRNKGNFPGRFSGRQFSNSRSEMNVSTLELGDSALYLCASSSIGTYTFGSGTRLTVV.

This clone occurred a few times. V is TRBV29-1 and J is TRBJ2-1; 10 positions match TRBD2. Germline-derived CDR1 and CDR2 are SQVTM and ANQGSEA. The CDR3 is 15 residues long. Germline trimming cut 4 bases from V and 6 bases from J; bases unmatched to any gene: 9. Here the CDR3 reads CSVAPSLAGGNEQFF. DNA of the CDR3: TGCAGCGTTGCGCCGTCGTTAGCGGGAGGCAATGAGCAGTTCTTC.